The entry below describes one TCR beta chain. The target antigen is unknown. The CDR3 runs 14 residues. Germline V lookup: CDR1 MGHRA, CDR2 YSYEKL. The ends were cut back, 6 bases at V and 3 bases at J, with 14 bases in the middle. Healthy donors had no documented immune events, such as infections, while sampled. These data belong to a study of identifying expanded T cells in peripheral blood. Study observations and caveats: Variance in clone template counts between two-week samples significantly increased with total template count across all healthy donors.

Data came from immunoSEQ multiplex PCR; TCRdb stores just in-frame clones and leaves some out. The data hold approximately 92,000 clones, with 70% to 90% observed a single time. V gene TRBV4-1 combines with J gene TRBJ2-5; tentatively, D is TRBD1 (5 bases). The sequence derives from a person aged 18 to 70 in good health. The material sequenced was blood. The DNA of the CDR3 is TGCGCCAGCAGTCAGGGTTTCGGAGAAGAGACCCAGTACTTC. Its translation: CASSQGFGEETQYF.